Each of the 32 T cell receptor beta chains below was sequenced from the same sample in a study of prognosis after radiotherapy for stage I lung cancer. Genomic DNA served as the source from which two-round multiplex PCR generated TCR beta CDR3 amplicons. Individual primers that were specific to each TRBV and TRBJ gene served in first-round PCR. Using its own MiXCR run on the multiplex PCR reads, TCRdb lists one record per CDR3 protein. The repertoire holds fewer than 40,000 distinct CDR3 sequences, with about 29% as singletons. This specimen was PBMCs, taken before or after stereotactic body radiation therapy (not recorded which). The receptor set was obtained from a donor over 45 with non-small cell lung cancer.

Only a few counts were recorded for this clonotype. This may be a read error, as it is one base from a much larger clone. CDR3 sequence: CASTVVGQETQYF. CDR3 sequence (DNA): TGCGCCAGCACCGTGGTTGGCCAAGAGACCCAGTACTTC. The chain combines TRBV5-1 with TRBJ2-5; D is unclear. CDR1 and CDR2 (germline): SGHRS, YFSETQ. The V end lost 6 bases, the J end lost 1 base, and 10 bases lay between the germline ends. The CDR3 extends over 13 amino acids.

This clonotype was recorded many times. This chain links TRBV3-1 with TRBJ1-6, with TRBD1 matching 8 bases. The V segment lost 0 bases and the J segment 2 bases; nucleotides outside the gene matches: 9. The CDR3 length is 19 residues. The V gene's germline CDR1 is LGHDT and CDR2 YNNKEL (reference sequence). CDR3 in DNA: TGTGCCAGCAGCCAAGAACTCGGGCAGGGGGCCACCTATAATTCACCCCTCCACTTT. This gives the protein CASSQELGQGATYNSPLHF.

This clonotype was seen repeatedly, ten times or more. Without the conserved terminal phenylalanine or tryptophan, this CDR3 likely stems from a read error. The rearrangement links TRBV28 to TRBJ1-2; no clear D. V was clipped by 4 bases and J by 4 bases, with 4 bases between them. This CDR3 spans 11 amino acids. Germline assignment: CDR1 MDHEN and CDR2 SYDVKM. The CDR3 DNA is TGTGCCAGCAGTTGGGTCTATGGCTACACCCTC. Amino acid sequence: CASSWVYGYTL.

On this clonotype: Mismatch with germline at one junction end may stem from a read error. The chain's CDR3 is CASILVGPNYEQYF. The DNA for the CDR3 is TGTGCCAGCATTTTAGTTGGTCCCAACTACGAGCAGTACTTC. J is TRBJ2-7 and V is TRBV28, with unresolved D. The CDR3 is 14 amino acids. In germline, CDR1 is MDHEN, CDR2 SYDVKM.

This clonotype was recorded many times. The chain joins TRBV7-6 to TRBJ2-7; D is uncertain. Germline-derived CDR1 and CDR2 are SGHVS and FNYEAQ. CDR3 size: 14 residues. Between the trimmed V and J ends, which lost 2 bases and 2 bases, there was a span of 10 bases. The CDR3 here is CASSLSNYAYEQYF. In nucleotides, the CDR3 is TGTGCCAGCAGCTTATCGAACTACGCCTACGAGCAGTACTTC.

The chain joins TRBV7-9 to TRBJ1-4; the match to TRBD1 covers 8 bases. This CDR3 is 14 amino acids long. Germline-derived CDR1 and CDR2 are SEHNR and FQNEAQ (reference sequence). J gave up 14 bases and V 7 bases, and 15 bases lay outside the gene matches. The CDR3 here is CASTRDRPERGLFF. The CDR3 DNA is TGTGCCAGCACCCGGGACAGGCCCGAGAGGGGGCTGTTTTTT. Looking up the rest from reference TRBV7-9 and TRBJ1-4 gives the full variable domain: DTGVSQNPRHKITKRGQNVTFRCDPISEHNRLYWYRQTLGQGPEFLTYFQNEAQLEKSRLLSDRFSAERPKGSFSTLEIQRTEQGDSAMYLCASTRDRPERGLFFGSGTQLSVL.

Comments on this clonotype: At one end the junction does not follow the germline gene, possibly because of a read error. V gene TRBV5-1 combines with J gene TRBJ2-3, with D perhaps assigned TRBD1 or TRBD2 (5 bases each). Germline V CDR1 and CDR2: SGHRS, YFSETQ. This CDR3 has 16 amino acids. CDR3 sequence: CASSPEKGTSTDTQYF. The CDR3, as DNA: TGCGCAAGCAGCCCAGAAAAGGGGACCAGCACAGATACGCAGTATTTT.

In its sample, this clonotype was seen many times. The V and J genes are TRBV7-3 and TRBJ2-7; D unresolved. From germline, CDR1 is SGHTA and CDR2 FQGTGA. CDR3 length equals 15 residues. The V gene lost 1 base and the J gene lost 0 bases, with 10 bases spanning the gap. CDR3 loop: CASSLMELTSYEQYF. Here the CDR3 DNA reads TGTGCCAGCAGCTTAATGGAGCTGACCTCCTACGAGCAGTACTTC.

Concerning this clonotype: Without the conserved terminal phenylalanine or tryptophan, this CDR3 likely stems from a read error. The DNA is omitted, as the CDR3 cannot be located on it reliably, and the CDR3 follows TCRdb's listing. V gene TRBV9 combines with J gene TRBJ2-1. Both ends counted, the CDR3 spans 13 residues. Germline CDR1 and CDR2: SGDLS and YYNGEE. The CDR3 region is CASSSGSYNEQSL.

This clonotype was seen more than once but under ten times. The CDR3 bases are TGTGCCAGCAGCCAAGGACCTAGCGGGAGATCATTAGGCGAGCAGTACTTC. It codes for CASSQGPSGRSLGEQYF. The chain joins TRBV4-2 to TRBJ2-7; 10 bases line up with TRBD2. CDR3 length equals 17 residues. CDR1 is LGHNA and CDR2 is YNFKEQ in the germline V gene. V lost 1 base to trimming and J lost 6 bases; unmatched junction nucleotides: 12.

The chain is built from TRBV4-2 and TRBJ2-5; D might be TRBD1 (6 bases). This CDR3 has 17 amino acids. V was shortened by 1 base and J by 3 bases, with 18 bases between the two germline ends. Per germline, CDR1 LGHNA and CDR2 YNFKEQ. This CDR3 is CASSQVGRWDNEETQYF. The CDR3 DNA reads TGTGCCAGCAGCCAAGTTGGTAGGTGGGACAACGAAGAGACCCAGTACTTC.

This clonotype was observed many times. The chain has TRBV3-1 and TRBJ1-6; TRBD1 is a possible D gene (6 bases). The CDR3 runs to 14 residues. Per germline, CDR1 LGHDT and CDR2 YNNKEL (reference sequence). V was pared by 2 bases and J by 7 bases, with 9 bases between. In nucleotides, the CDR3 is TGTGCCAGCAGCCAACAGGGGCTCAATTCACCCCTCCACTTT. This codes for CASSQQGLNSPLHF.

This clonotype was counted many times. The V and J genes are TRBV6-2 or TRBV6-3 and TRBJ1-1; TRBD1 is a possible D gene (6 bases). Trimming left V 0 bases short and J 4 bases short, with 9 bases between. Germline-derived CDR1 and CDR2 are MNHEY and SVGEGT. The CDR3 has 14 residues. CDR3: CASSYSRGGTEAFF. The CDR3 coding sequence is TGTGCCAGCAGTTACTCGAGAGGGGGCACTGAAGCTTTCTTT.

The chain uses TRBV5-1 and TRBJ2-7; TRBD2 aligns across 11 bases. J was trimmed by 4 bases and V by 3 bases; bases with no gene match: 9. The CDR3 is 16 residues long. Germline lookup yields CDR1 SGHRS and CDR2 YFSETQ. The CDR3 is CASSSLLAGAEYEQYF. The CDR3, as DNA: TGCGCCAGCAGCTCGTTACTAGCGGGAGCGGAGTACGAGCAGTACTTC. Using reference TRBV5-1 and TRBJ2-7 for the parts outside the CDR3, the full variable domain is KAGVTQTPRYLIKTRGQQVTLSCSPISGHRSVSWYQQTPGQGLQFLFEYFSETQRNKGNFPGRFSGRQFSNSRSEMNVSTLELGDSALYLCASSSLLAGAEYEQYFGPGTRLTVT.

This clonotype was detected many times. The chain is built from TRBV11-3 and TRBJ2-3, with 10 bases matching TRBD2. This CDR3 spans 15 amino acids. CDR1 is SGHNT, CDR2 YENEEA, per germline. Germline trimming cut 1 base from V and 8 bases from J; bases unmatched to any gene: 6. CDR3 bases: TGTGCCAGCAGCTTAGGAGCGGGAGGGATTGGTACGCAGTATTTT. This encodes CASSLGAGGIGTQYF.

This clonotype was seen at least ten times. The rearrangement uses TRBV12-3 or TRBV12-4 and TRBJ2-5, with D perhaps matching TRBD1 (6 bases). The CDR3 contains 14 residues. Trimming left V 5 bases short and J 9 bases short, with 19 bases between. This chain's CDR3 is CASSPQGSISAQYF. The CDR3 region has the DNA TGTGCCAGCAGTCCCCAGGGGTCCATCTCGGCCCAGTACTTC.

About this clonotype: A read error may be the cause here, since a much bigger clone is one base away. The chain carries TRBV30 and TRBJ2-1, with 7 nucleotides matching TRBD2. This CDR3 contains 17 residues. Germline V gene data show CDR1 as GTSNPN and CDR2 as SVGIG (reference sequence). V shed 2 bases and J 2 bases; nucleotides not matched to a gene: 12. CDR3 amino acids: CAWSYGLELNPYNEQFF. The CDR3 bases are TGTGCCTGGAGTTATGGACTAGAACTTAACCCCTACAATGAGCAGTTCTTC. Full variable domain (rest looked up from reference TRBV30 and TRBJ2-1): SQTIHQWPATLVQPVGSPLSLECTVEGTSNPNLYWYRQAAGRGLQLLFYSVGIGQISSEVPQNLSASRPQDRQFILSSKKLLLSDSGFYLCAWSYGLELNPYNEQFFGPGTRLTVL.

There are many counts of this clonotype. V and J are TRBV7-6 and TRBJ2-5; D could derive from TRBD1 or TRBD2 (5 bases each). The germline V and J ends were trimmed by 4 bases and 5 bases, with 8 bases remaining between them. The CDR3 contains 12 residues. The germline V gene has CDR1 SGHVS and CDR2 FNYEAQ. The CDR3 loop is CASSSWGETQYF. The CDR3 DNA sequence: TGTGCCAGCAGCTCGTGGGGGGAGACCCAGTACTTC. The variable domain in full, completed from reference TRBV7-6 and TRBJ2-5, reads GAGVSQSPRYKVTKRGQDVALRCDPISGHVSLYWYRQALGQGPEFLTYFNYEAQQDKSGLPNDRFSAERPEGSISTLTIQRTEQRDSAMYRCASSSWGETQYFGPGTRLLVL.

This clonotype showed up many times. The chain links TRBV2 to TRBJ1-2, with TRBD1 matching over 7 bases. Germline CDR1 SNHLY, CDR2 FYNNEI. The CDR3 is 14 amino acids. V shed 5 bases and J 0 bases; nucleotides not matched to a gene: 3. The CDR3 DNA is TGTGCCAGCAGTTTCGACAGGGCTAACTATGGCTACACCTTC. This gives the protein CASSFDRANYGYTF.

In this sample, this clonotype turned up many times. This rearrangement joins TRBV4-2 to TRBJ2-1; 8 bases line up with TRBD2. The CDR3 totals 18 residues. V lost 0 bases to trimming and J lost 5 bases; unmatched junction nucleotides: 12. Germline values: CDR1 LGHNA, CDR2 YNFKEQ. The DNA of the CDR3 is TGTGCCAGCAGCCAAGATAGAGTGGGAGCGGGAGCCGACAATGAGCAGTTCTTC. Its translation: CASSQDRVGAGADNEQFF.

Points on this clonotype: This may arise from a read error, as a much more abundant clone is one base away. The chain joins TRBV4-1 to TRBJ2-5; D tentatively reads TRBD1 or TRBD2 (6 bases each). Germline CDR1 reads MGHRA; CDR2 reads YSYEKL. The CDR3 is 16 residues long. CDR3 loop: CAISQEGVGATETQYF. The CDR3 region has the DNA TGCGCCATCAGCCAGGAGGGGGTTGGAGCTACAGAGACCCAGTACTTC.

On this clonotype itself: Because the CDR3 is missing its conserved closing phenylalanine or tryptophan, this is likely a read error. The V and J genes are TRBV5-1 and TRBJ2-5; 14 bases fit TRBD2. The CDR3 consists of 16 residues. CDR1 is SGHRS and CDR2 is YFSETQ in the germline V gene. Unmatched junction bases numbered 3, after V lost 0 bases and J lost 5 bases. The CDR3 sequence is CASSLGLAGGEETQYL. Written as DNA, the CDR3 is TGCGCCAGCAGCTTGGGACTAGCGGGAGGGGAGGAGACCCAGTACCTC.

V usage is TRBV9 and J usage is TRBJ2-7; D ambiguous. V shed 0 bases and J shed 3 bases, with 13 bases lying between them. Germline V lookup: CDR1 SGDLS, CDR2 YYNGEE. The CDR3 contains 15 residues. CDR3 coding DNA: TGTGCCAGCAGCGTAGGGTCAGGACCCCACTACGAGCAGTACTTC. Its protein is CASSVGSGPHYEQYF.

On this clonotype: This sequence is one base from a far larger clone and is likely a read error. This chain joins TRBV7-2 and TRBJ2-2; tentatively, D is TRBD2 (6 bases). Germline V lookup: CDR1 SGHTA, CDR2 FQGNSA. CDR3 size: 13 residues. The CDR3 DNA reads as TGTGCCAGCGGGGGGAAGAACGCCGGGGAGCTGTTTTTT. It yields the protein CASGGKNAGELFF.

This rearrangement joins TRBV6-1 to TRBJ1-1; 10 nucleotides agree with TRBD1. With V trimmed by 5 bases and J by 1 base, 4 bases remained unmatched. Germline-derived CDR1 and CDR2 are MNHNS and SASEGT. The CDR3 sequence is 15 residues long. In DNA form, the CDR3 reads TGTGCCAGCAGTCTGACAGGGGGCGCGAACACTGAAGCTTTCTTT. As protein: CASSLTGGANTEAFF.

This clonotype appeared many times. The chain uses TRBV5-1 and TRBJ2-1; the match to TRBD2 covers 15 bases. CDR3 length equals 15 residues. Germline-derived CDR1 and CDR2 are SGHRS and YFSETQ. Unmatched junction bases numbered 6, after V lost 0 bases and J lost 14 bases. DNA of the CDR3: TGCGCCAGCAGCTTGGACGGACTAGCGGGAGGGCCCAAGTTCTTC. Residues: CASSLDGLAGGPKFF.

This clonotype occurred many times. The CDR3 loop reads CASSPLRAPSNQPQHF. As DNA, the CDR3 is TGTGCCAGCAGCCCTCTCAGGGCCCCTAGCAATCAGCCCCAGCATTTT. The V call is TRBV6-1, the J call TRBJ1-5, with D tentatively TRBD1 (5 bases). This CDR3 has 16 residues. Trimming pared 6 bases from V and 0 bases from J, leaving 15 bases between. The germline V gene encodes CDR1 MNHNS and CDR2 SASEGT.

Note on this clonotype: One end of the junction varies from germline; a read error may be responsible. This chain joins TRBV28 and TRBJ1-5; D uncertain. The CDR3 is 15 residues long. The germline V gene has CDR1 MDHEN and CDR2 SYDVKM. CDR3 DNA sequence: TGTGCCAGCATTTTACCGGGTTCGGTCAATCAGCCCCAGCATTTT. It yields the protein CASILPGSVNQPQHF. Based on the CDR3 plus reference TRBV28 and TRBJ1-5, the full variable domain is DVKVTQSSRYLVKRTGEKVFLECVQDMDHENMFWYRQDPGLGLRLIYFSYDVKMKEKGDIPEGYSVSREKKERFSLILESASTNQTSMYLCASILPGSVNQPQHFGDGTRLSIL.

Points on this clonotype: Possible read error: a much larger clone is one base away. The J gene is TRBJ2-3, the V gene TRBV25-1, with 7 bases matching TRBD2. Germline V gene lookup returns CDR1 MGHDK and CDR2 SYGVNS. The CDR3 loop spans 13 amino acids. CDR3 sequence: CPRVGTTTDTQYF. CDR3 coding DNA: TGTCCCCGGGTAGGGACTACCACAGATACGCAGTATTTT.

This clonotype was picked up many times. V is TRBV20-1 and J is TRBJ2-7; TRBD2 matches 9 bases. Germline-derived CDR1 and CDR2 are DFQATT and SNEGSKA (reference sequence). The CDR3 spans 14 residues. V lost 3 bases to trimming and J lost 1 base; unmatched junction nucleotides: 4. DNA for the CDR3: TGCAGTGCTAGGAGTAGCGGGAGTTCCTACGAGCAGTACTTC. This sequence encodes CSARSSGSSYEQYF.

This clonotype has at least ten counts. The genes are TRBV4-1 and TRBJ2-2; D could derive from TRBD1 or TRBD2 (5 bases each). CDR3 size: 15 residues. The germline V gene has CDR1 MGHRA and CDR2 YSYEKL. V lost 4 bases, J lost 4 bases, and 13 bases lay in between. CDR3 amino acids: CASSLLGGVTGELFF. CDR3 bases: TGCGCCAGCAGCCTCCTTGGGGGAGTCACCGGGGAGCTGTTTTTT.

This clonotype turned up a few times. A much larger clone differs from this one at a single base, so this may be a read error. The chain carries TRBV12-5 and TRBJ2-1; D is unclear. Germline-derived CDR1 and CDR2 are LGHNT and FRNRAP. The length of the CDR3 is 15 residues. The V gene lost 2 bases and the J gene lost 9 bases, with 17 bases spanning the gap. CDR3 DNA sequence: TGTGCTAGTGGTTTGCGCGTTTCCGGGTGGGGTGAGCAGTTCTTC. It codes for CASGLRVSGWGEQFF.